This record looks at one T cell receptor (beta chain) sequence and its context. It was during active infection that Seattle patients were enrolled and then longitudinally followed. Measured with immunoSEQ multiplex PCR; TCRdb has only the in-frame clones, and not every one. The data contain some 270,000 clones, roughly 80% of them seen just once; the ten biggest clones take up around 16%. The data were obtained in a study of blood T cell repertoires in COVID-19. Study-wide context: Whether acute or convalescent, the COVID-19 samples came from the United States, Italy and Spain. Sources were T cells, B-cell-depleted T cells, or PBMCs; the material itself was cDNA or gDNA.

Trimming cost V 6 bases and J 7 bases; bases outside gene matches: 11. There are 13 residues in the CDR3. Germline CDR1 reads SQVTM; CDR2 reads ANQGSEA. The V and J genes are TRBV29-1 and TRBJ2-7; 8 bases agree with TRBD1. The sequenced sample consisted of peripheral blood. The source is a person between 65 and 79 years old with COVID-19, enrolled during active disease. DNA for the CDR3: TGCAGCGTAACCTCAGGACAGGGTGGTGAGCAGTACTTC. This encodes CSVTSGQGGEQYF.